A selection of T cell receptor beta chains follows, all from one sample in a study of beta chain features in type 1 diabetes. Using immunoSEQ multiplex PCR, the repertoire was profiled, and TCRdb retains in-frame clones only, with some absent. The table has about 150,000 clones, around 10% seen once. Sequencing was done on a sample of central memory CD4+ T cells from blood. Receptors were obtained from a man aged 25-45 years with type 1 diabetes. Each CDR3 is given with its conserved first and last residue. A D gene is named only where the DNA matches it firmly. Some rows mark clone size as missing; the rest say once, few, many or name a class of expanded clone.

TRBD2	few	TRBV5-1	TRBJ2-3	TGCGCCAGCAGCTTGGATTTGCGGGCGGGAGGGCCAAATACGCAGTATTTT	CASSLDLRAGGPNTQYF
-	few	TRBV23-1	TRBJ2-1	TGCGCCAGCAGGTACAGAAGAGACAATGAGCAGTTCTTC	CASRYRRDNEQFF
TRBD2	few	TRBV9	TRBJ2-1	TGTGCCAGCAGCGCCGTAATAGCGGGGCGGCGGTACAATGAGCAGTTCTTC	CASSAVIAGRRYNEQFF
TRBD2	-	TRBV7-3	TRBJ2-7	TGTGCCAGCAGCTCCCGGGTAGCGGGGCTCTACGAGCAGTACTTC	CASSSRVAGLYEQYF
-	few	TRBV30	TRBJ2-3	TGTGCCTGGTCACTTGCAGATACGCAGTATTTT	CAWSLADTQYF
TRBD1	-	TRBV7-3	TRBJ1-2	TGTGCCAGCAGCTTAAGCACAGGGGGCGGCTATGGCTACACCTTC	CASSLSTGGGYGYTF
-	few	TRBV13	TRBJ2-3	TGTGCCAGCAGCTTTCGAGCAATTAGCACAGATACGCAGTATTTT	CASSFRAISTDTQYF
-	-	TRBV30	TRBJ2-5	TGTGCCTGGAGGGGCGGGTTTGTCCAAGAGACCCAGTACTTC	CAWRGGFVQETQYF
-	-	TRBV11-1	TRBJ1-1	TGTGCCAGCAGCTTAGATGAGACACGGGAAGCTTTCTTT	CASSLDETREAFF
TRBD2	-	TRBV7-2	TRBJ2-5	TGTGCCAGCAGTGCTCGTCTAGCGGGAGGACTGGAGACCCAGTACTTC	CASSARLAGGLETQYF
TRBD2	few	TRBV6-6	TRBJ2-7	TGTGCCAGCACGGGAACTAGCGGGAACGAGCAGTACTTC	CASTGTSGNEQYF
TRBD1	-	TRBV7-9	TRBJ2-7	TGTGCCAGCAGCTTAGGAATGACAGGGTTTGTCGACGAGCAGTACTTC	CASSLGMTGFVDEQYF
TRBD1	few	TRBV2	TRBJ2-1	TGTGCCAGCAGTGGGACAGGGGGGTACAATGAGCAGTTCTTC	CASSGTGGYNEQFF
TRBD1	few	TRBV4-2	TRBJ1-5	TGTGCCAGCAGCCAAGATCGATGGGACAGGGGGAGCATCGCGAATCAGCCCCAGCATTTT	CASSQDRWDRGSIANQPQHF
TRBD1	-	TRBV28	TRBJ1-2	TGTGCCAGCAGTTTATTGGCAGGGGGCGGAGGCTACACCTTC	CASSLLAGGGGYTF
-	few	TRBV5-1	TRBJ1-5	TGCGCCAGCAGCTTGAGTTCAGATAGCAATCAGCCCCAGCATTTT	CASSLSSDSNQPQHF
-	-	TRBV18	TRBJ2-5	TGTGCCAGCTCACCAAGGGGGGAGACCCAGTACTTC	CASSPRGETQYF
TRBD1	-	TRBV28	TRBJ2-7	TGTGCCAGCAGTTTAGCCGGGACAGGGGGTCGGGAGCAGTACTTC	CASSLAGTGGREQYF
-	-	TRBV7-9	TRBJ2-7	TGTGCCAGCAGCTCACAGTACGAGCAGTACTTC	CASSSQYEQYF
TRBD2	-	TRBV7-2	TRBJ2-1	TGTGCCAGCACACGACAAATAGCGGGCAACTACAATGAGCAGTTCTTC	CASTRQIAGNYNEQFF
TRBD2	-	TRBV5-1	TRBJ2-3	TGCGCCAGCAGCCAAGGTCGGGCGGGAGTCAGCACAGATACGCAGTATTTT	CASSQGRAGVSTDTQYF
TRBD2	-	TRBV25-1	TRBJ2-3	TGTGCCAGCACCCGGGCGGGGGCAGATACGCAGTATTTT	CASTRAGADTQYF
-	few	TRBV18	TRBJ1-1	TGTGCCAGCTCACCACGCGGGGCATTGAACACTGAAGCTTTCTTT	CASSPRGALNTEAFF
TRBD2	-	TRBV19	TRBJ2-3	TGTGCCAGTGGCGGGAGTGTCACAGATACGCAGTATTTT	CASGGSVTDTQYF
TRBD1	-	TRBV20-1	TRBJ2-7	TGCAGTGCCAGGACAGGCTACGAGCAGTACTTC	CSARTGYEQYF
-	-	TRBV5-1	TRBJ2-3	TGCGCCAGCAGCCAAGGACAGAGCACAGATACGCAGTATTTT	CASSQGQSTDTQYF
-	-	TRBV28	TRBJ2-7	TGTGCCAGCAGTTCCCACTACGAGCAGTACTTC	CASSSHYEQYF
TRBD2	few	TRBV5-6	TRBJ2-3	TGTGCCAGCAGTCGGGACTGGGAGGGGTATTTT	CASSRDWEGYF
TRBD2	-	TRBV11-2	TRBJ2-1	TGTGCCAGCACCGATGGAGGAGCCGGGACTAGCGGGAGTAATGAGCAGTTCTTC	CASTDGGAGTSGSNEQFF
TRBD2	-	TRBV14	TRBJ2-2	TGTGCCAGCAGCCTCCAACTAGCGGGAGGCGGGGAGCTGTTTTTT	CASSLQLAGGGELFF
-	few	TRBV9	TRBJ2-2	TGTGCCAGCAGCGTAGTCGCAGACACCGGGGAGCTGTTTTTT	CASSVVADTGELFF
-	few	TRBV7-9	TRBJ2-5	TGTGCCAGCAGCTTAGTGGGAGGTGGCCAAGAGACCCAGTACTTC	CASSLVGGGQETQYF
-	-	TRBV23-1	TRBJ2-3	TGCGCCAGCAGTCAATCTACCCCCTGGCTTCTTGGGCGCACAGATACGCAGTATTTT	CASSQSTPWLLGRTDTQYF
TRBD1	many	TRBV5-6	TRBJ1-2	TGTGCCAGCAGGCCTGCTAAAACAGGGGACAACTATGGCTACACCTTC	CASRPAKTGDNYGYTF
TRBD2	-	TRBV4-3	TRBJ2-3	TGCGCCAGCAGCCCCCTGGCGGGAGGGGGTATTGGGACAGATACGCAGTATTTT	CASSPLAGGGIGTDTQYF
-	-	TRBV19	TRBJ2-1	TGTGCCAGTAGGGAGTCTGGGACAGAGCAGTTCTTC	CASRESGTEQFF
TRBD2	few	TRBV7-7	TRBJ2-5	TGTGCTAGCAGCTTAGCAACTAGCGGGAGTGGAGAGACCCAGTACTTC	CASSLATSGSGETQYF